Listed below are T cell receptor beta chains from one sample, sequenced in a study of Ad26.COV2.S vaccination and SARS-CoV-2 variants. Clones were sequenced by immunoSEQ multiplex PCR, and TCRdb holds only the in-frame ones, with some missing. This table has roughly 100,000 clones, over 60% appearing once. The specimen was peripheral blood, collected after recovery from COVID-19. The receptors derive from a human donor who had recovered from COVID-19. The CDR3 runs from the conserved cysteine through the conserved F or W. A D gene is named only where the DNA matches it firmly. The size entry is marked missing in some rows and otherwise reads once, few, many or a size class.

d_call clone_size j_call v_call cdr3_aa cdr3_nt
. . TRBJ1-1 TRBV6-5 CASSPGGTEAFF TGTGCCAGCAGCCCCGGTGGCACTGAAGCTTTCTTT
. . TRBJ2-5 TRBV11-3 CASSSRGDVKETQYF TGTGCCAGCAGCTCTCGTGGGGACGTGAAAGAGACCCAGTACTTC
. . TRBJ2-5 TRBV18 CASSPLVRGGETQYF TGTGCCAGCTCACCACTTGTCCGGGGTGGAGAGACCCAGTACTTC
TRBD1 . TRBJ1-2 TRBV27 CASSYSGGQLTGYGYTF TGTGCCAGCAGTTACTCAGGGGGGCAACTGACGGGCTATGGCTACACCTTC
. once TRBJ1-1 TRBV5-1 CASSEGRPLSTEAFF TGCGCCAGCAGCGAGGGCAGACCCCTGAGCACTGAAGCTTTCTTT
. . TRBJ1-1 TRBV9 CASSEMGSLNTEAFF TGTGCCAGCAGCGAAATGGGGTCTTTGAACACTGAAGCTTTCTTT
. . TRBJ2-7 TRBV5-4 CASSPGAAYEQYF TGTGCCAGCAGCCCAGGGGCCGCATACGAGCAGTACTTC
. . TRBJ1-2 TRBV7-3 CASSLSAGLYGYTF TGTGCCAGCAGCTTATCGGCGGGCCTCTATGGCTACACCTTC
. . TRBJ2-7 TRBV11-2 CASSQGLYEQYF TGTGCCAGCAGCCAGGGACTCTACGAGCAGTACTTC
TRBD1 . TRBJ2-6 TRBV5-1 CASSLDGTGPSGANVLTF TGCGCCAGCAGCTTGGATGGGACAGGTCCCTCTGGGGCCAACGTCCTGACTTTC
. . TRBJ2-4 TRBV11-2 CASTLGPQLAKNIQYF TGTGCCAGCACGCTAGGACCTCAACTAGCCAAAAACATTCAGTACTTC
TRBD1 . TRBJ2-3 TRBV20-1 CSASEGGRGDTQYF TGCAGTGCTAGTGAAGGGGGCAGGGGAGATACGCAGTATTTT